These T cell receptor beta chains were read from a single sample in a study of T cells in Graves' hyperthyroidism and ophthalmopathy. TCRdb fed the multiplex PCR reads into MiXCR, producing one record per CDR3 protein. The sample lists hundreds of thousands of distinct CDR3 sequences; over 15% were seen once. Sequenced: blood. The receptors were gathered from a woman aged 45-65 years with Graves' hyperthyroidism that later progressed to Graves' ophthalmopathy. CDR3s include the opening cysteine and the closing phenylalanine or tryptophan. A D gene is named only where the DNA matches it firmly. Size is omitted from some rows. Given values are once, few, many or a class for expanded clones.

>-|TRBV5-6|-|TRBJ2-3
CASSSLRELGGYTQYF
TGTGCCAGCAGCTCCCTCCGGGAGCTCGGCGGGTATACGCAGTATTTT
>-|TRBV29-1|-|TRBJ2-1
CSAPSRRGINNEQFF
TGCAGCGCTCCAAGTCGTCGGGGGATAAACAATGAGCAGTTCTTC
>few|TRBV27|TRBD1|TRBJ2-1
CASSQNRDRAHNEQFF
TGTGCCAGCAGTCAAAACCGGGACAGAGCACACAATGAGCAGTTCTTC
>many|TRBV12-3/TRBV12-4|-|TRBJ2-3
CASSLGTTDTQYF
TGTGCCAGCAGCTTAGGAACGACGGATACGCAGTATTTT
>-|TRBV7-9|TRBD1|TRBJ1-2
CASSEPYRDSYGYTF
TGTGCCAGCAGCGAACCTTACCGGGACAGCTATGGCTACACCTTC
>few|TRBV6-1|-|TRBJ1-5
CASLWEFSNQPQHF
TGTGCCAGCCTATGGGAGTTTAGCAATCAGCCCCAGCATTTT
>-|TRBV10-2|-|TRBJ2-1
CASSEGLSSYNEQFF
TGCGCCAGCAGTGAGGGGCTCTCCTCCTACAATGAGCAGTTCTTC
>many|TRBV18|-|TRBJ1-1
CASQSLTGTNTEAFF
TGTGCCAGCCAGAGCCTAACGGGGACCAACACTGAAGCTTTCTTT
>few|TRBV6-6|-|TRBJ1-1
CASSYASGRTEAFF
TGTGCCAGCAGTTACGCATCAGGGAGGACTGAAGCTTTCTTT
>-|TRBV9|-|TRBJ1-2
CASSVAPYYGYTF
TGTGCCAGCAGCGTAGCGCCCTACTATGGCTACACCTTC
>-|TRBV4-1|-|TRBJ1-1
CASSLNSGGAGGAFF
TGCGCCAGCAGCCTCAACTCGGGAGGGGCAGGAGGTGCTTTCTTT
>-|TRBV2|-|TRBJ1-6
CASSESRRRGSPLHF
TGTGCCAGCAGTGAGAGTCGGCGGCGAGGATCACCCCTCCACTTT
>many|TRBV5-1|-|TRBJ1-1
CASRGAWDTEAFF
TGCGCCAGCAGGGGGGCTTGGGACACTGAAGCTTTCTTT
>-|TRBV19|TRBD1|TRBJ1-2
CASSNRGEDGYIF
TGTGCCAGTAGTAACAGGGGCGAGGATGGCTACATCTTC
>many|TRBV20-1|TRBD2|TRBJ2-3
CSAKPGLASDTQYF
TGCAGTGCTAAACCGGGACTAGCTTCAGATACGCAGTATTTT
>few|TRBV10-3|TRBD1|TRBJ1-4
CAISESGQSNEKLFF
TGTGCCATCAGTGAGTCGGGACAGTCGAATGAAAAACTGTTTTTT
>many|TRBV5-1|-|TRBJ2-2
CASGQATNTGELFF
TGCGCCAGCGGACAAGCCACGAACACCGGGGAGCTGTTTTTT
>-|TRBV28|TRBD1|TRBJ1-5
CASRYDRANQPQHF
TGTGCCAGCAGGTATGACAGGGCGAATCAGCCCCAGCATTTT
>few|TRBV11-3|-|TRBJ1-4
CASSPPWAGGEKLFF
TGTGCCAGCAGCCCGCCTTGGGCTGGGGGTGAAAAACTGTTTTTT
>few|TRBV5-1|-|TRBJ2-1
CASSTQGNEQFF
TGCGCCAGCAGTACCCAAGGGAATGAGCAGTTCTTC
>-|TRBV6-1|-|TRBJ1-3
CASSDRGALSGNTIYF
TGTGCCAGCAGCGATAGGGGAGCTCTATCTGGAAACACCATATATTTT
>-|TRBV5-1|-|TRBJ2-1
CASSLDVARNEQFF
TGCGCCAGCAGCTTGGATGTGGCACGCAATGAGCAGTTCTTC
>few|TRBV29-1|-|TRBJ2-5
CSVSRDTDQETQYF
TGCAGCGTTTCTCGGGACACTGACCAAGAGACCCAGTACTTC
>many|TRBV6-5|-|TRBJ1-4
CASSYSAATTNEKLFF
TGTGCCAGCAGTTACTCGGCAGCGACAACTAATGAAAAACTGTTTTTT
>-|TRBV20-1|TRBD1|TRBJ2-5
CSANPRTGDAKETQYF
TGCAGTGCTAACCCTCGGACAGGGGACGCCAAAGAGACCCAGTACTTC
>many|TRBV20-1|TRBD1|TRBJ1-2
CSAQRPGTGDGYTF
TGCAGTGCTCAACGTCCCGGGACAGGGGATGGCTACACCTTC
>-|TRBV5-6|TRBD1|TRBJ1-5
CASSAYGQGGNQPQHF
TGTGCCAGCAGCGCATATGGACAGGGGGGCAATCAGCCCCAGCATTTT
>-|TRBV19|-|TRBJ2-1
CASSIGDYNEQFF
TGTGCCAGTAGTATAGGCGACTACAATGAGCAGTTCTTC
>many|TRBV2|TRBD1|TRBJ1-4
CASSDRGIGTNEKLFF
TGTGCCAGCAGTGACAGGGGGATTGGCACTAATGAAAAACTGTTTTTT
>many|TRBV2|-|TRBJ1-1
CASSDRQSLTEAFF
TGTGCCAGCAGTGATCGGCAGAGTCTCACTGAAGCTTTCTTT
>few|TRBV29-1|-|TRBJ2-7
CSVEGRGTYEQYF
TGCAGCGTTGAAGGTCGGGGAACCTACGAGCAGTACTTC
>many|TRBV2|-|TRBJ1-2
CASRPLRNYGYTF
TGTGCCAGCAGGCCTCTAAGAAACTATGGCTACACCTTC
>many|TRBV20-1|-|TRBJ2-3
CSATSEIGDTQYF
TGCAGTGCTACTAGCGAGATCGGAGATACGCAGTATTTT
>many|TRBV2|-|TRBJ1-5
CASSELTVSNQPQHF
TGTGCCAGCAGTGAGCTGACAGTTAGCAATCAGCCCCAGCATTTT
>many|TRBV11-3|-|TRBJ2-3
CASSLGTGRTDTQYF
TGTGCCAGCAGCCTAGGCACAGGACGCACAGATACGCAGTATTTT
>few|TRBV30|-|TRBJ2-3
CAWSRRGGADTQYF
TGTGCCTGGAGCCGCAGGGGGGGGGCAGATACGCAGTATTTT
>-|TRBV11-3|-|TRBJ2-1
CASSLLHNEQFF
TGTGCCAGCAGCTTATTGCACAATGAGCAGTTCTTC
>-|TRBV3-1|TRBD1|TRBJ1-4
CASSQGPGTDNEKLFF
TGTGCCAGCAGCCAAGGCCCTGGGACAGATAATGAAAAACTGTTTTTT
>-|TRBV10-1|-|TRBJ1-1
CASSAGKNTEAFF
TGCGCCAGCAGTGCGGGGAAGAACACTGAAGCTTTCTTT
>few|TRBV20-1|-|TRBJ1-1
CSARYRGKGRKNTEAFF
TGCAGTGCTAGATATAGGGGGAAGGGTAGGAAAAACACTGAAGCTTTCTTT
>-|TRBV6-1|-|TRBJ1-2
CASSGGPGLSNYGYTF
TGTGCCAGCAGTGGGGGGCCAGGGCTATCCAACTATGGCTACACCTTC
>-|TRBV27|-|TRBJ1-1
CASSMETGMNTEAFF
TGTGCCAGCAGTATGGAGACGGGCATGAACACTGAAGCTTTCTTT
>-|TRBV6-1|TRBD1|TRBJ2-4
CASSQDRGMGNIQYF
TGTGCCAGCAGTCAAGACAGGGGCATGGGGAACATTCAGTACTTC
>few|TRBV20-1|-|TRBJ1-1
CSARPRRYQRNTEAFF
TGCAGTGCTAGACCCCGACGGTACCAGCGGAACACTGAAGCTTTCTTT
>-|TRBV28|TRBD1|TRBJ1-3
CASSLLAGTGGALGNTIYF
TGTGCCAGCAGTTTATTAGCCGGGACAGGGGGCGCGTTAGGAAACACCATATATTTT
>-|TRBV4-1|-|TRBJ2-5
CASSQGWTEDQETQYF
TGCGCCAGCAGCCAAGGGTGGACAGAAGACCAAGAGACCCAGTACTTC
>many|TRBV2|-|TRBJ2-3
CASIPMPGADTQYF
TGTGCCAGCATCCCGATGCCCGGGGCAGATACGCAGTATTTT